The clone carrying this T cell receptor beta chain was observed a few times. Trimming took off 3 bases at V and 3 bases at J, with 8 bases between the two ends. This CDR3 has 13 amino acids. The V gene's germline CDR1 is SQVTM and CDR2 ANQGSEA. The sample is drawn from a study of identical twins. TCRdb reprocessed the 5' RACE reads with MiXCR, giving one entry per CDR3 protein. The sample lists 250,000 to 350,000 distinct CDR3 sequences, about 8.3% occurring once. The data also belong to a second study, concerning yellow fever vaccine responses in identical twins.

The TCR originated in a woman under 30 in good health. The chain joins TRBV29-1 to TRBJ2-2; D may be TRBD1 (5 bases). Material: memory (CD45RO+) T cells sorted from blood. The CDR3 spells CSVEAGHTGELFF. The CDR3 DNA reads as TGCAGCGTTGAGGCAGGGCACACCGGGGAGCTGTTTTTT.